The 3 T cell receptor beta chains below come from one sample, sequenced in a study of blood T cell repertoires in COVID-19. Clones were read by immunoSEQ multiplex PCR, and TCRdb kept only the in-frame ones, dropping some. This table holds tens of thousands of clones, roughly 89% found once. The specimen was peripheral blood. The receptors here all came from a human donor in a cohort sampled during active COVID-19.

The table lists this clone with a few counts. The junction differs from germline at one of its ends, possibly a read error. This chain joins TRBV6-1 and TRBJ2-7, with D maybe TRBD1 (6 bases). Germline-derived CDR1 and CDR2 are MNHNS and SASEGT. The CDR3 loop spans 15 amino acids. DNA for the CDR3: TGTGCCAGCAGGGAAGGTACAGGGACGGGATACGAGCAGTACTTC. Translated: CASREGTGTGYEQYF.

This rearrangement joins TRBV5-1 to TRBJ1-1; possibly TRBD1 for D (5 bases). CDR1 is SGHRS, CDR2 YFSETQ, per germline. The CDR3 totals 14 residues. V was cut by 1 base and J by 1 base, with 8 bases left in between. The CDR3 loop is CASSLWQGNTEAFF. The CDR3 DNA is TGCGCCAGCAGCTTGTGGCAGGGGAACACTGAAGCTTTCTTT.

The chain recombines TRBV6-2 or TRBV6-3 with TRBJ2-7; 8 bases map to TRBD2. The CDR3 sequence is 14 residues long. Germline loops: CDR1 MNHEY, CDR2 SVGEGT. V shed 6 bases and J 2 bases; nucleotides not matched to a gene: 6. CDR3 protein: CASSSQRGPYEQYF. Written as DNA, the CDR3 is TGTGCCAGCAGCAGCCAGCGGGGGCCCTACGAGCAGTACTTC.